This TCR beta chain is drawn from a study of regulatory T cells in long-lasting Graves disease. Study-level results: TRBV28, TRBJ1-2 and TRBJ2-5 emerged as the favored segments in persistent disease.

As to time point: newly diagnosed GD, antithyroid drugs for less than 3 months. PBMCs provided the RNA from which the TCR library was made. iRepertoire HTBI primers and Arm-PCR of CDR3 regions built TCR beta libraries. One entry per CDR3 protein, called by TCRdb with MiXCR from the multiplex PCR reads. The sample yields around 450,000 distinct CDR3 sequences, 15% seen once. The junction had 6 bases not matched to a gene; V was cut back by 6 bases and J by 6 bases. The CDR3 consists of 14 residues. Germline V CDR1 and CDR2: SNHLY, FYNNEI. At least ten counts were recorded for this clonotype. The antigen is undetermined. The same sample was also used in a study of T cells in Graves' hyperthyroidism and ophthalmopathy. That paper notes: Patients with uncontrolled infections, other autoimmune diseases, pregnancy or lactation were excluded.

This specimen consisted of peripheral blood mononuclear cells (PBMCs), obtained at new diagnosis, from a patient treated with antithyroid drugs. The chain has TRBV2 and TRBJ1-4, with 8 bases lining up with TRBD1. The clonotype comes from a woman between 40 and 50 years old with Graves disease. CDR3: CASRIRGRDEKLFF. The CDR3 coding sequence is TGTGCCAGCAGAATCAGGGGGCGCGATGAAAAACTGTTTTTT.